A single sample is the source of the 29 T cell receptor beta chains below, sequenced in a study of blood T cell repertoires in COVID-19. Some clones are missing from TCRdb's copy, which holds only in-frame ones; the method was immunoSEQ multiplex PCR. Of around 310,000 clones listed, 89% were seen once; the top ten hold about 8.4%. Sequencing input: PBMCs or T cells enriched from blood (not recorded which). Receptors originate from a woman aged 30 to 39 who had recovered from COVID-19.

This chain uses TRBV6-5 with TRBJ2-4; 10 bases fit TRBD1. With 2 bases clipped from V and 4 bases from J, the junction kept 5 bases outside the gene matches. CDR1 is MNHEY, CDR2 SVGAGI, per germline. This CDR3 contains 16 residues. CDR3 sequence reads: CASSYLRTGGKNIQYF. In DNA, the CDR3 is TGTGCCAGCAGTTACCTAAGGACAGGGGGAAAAAACATTCAGTACTTC.

The V and J genes are TRBV27 and TRBJ2-3; 14 nucleotides line up with TRBD2. The CDR3 is 16 residues long. V was pared by 4 bases and J by 6 bases, with 6 bases of the junction left unmatched. From germline, CDR1 is MNHEY and CDR2 SMNVEV (reference sequence). CDR3 loop: CASSSGLAGVGDTQYF. Here the CDR3 DNA reads TGTGCCAGCAGTTCGGGACTAGCGGGAGTCGGGGATACGCAGTATTTT.

The genes are TRBV9 and TRBJ1-1; D is unresolved. The CDR3 spans 13 residues. Germline-derived CDR1 and CDR2 are SGDLS and YYNGEE. Between the trimmed V and J ends, which lost 0 bases and 3 bases, there was a span of 6 bases. In nucleotides, the CDR3 is TGTGCCAGCAGCGTAGCTCCCCACACTGAAGCTTTCTTT. Its translation: CASSVAPHTEAFF.

This chain links TRBV7-2 with TRBJ2-1; D ambiguous. V was clipped by 1 base and J by 7 bases, with 11 bases between them. CDR1 SGHTA and CDR2 FQGNSA come from the germline V gene. The CDR3 consists of 14 residues. CDR3 region: CASSLGALWNEQFF. The CDR3 DNA is TGTGCCAGCAGCTTAGGGGCCCTATGGAATGAGCAGTTCTTC.

The rearrangement links TRBV7-6 to TRBJ2-1; 8 positions match TRBD2. J was trimmed by 8 bases and V by 3 bases; bases with no gene match: 9. In germline, CDR1 is SGHVS, CDR2 FNYEAQ. This CDR3 has 15 amino acids. This CDR3 reads CASSFSSGRGDEQFF. The CDR3 nucleotides are TGTGCCAGCAGCTTTTCAAGCGGGAGAGGGGATGAGCAGTTCTTC.

The V and J genes are TRBV4-3 and TRBJ2-7, with 7 bases identical to TRBD2. Per the germline V gene, CDR1 is LGHNA and CDR2 is YSLEER. The CDR3 is made up of 20 amino acids. V lost 1 base and J lost 0; bases outside the gene matches: 18. The CDR3 region has the DNA TGCGCCAGCAGCCAAGGTTTTAATCTGGAGCGGGGAATTGACTCCTACGAGCAGTACTTC. It encodes CASSQGFNLERGIDSYEQYF.

V is TRBV7-2 and J is TRBJ2-7; D possibly corresponds to TRBD1 (6 bases). With 5 bases removed from V and 0 bases from J, the gap between germline ends came to 17 bases. The CDR3 consists of 16 residues. Looked up from germline, CDR1 is SGHTA and CDR2 is FQGNSA. CDR3 region: CASSPSSTGISYEQYF. The CDR3 DNA reads as TGTGCCAGCAGCCCATCCAGTACAGGGATCTCCTACGAGCAGTACTTC.

This sequence joins TRBV6-5 and TRBJ2-3; 10 bases are shared with TRBD2. This CDR3 region has 15 residues. With 2 bases clipped from V and 5 bases from J, the junction kept 4 bases outside the gene matches. Germline V gene lookup returns CDR1 MNHEY and CDR2 SVGAGI. The DNA of the CDR3 is TGTGCCAGCAGTTACAGGCTAGCGGGAGAAGATACGCAGTATTTT. Protein sequence: CASSYRLAGEDTQYF.

V gene TRBV7-9 combines with J gene TRBJ2-3, with TRBD1 identical over 9 bases. This CDR3 has 15 residues. Germline loops: CDR1 SEHNR, CDR2 FQNEAQ (reference sequence). Trimming at V came to 7 bases and at J to 3 bases, leaving 8 bases not matched to a gene. The CDR3 coding sequence is TGTGCCAGCACCCTCGGGACAGGGAAAACAGATACGCAGTATTTT. This sequence encodes CASTLGTGKTDTQYF.

The V call is TRBV19, the J call TRBJ1-2; a possible D gene is TRBD1 (6 bases). The CDR3 has 13 residues. The V end lost 6 bases, the J end lost 8 bases, and 16 bases lay between the germline ends. Germline V gene lookup returns CDR1 LNHDA and CDR2 SQIVND (reference sequence). Here the CDR3 DNA reads TGTGCCAGTAGGATCGCAGGGGCCACAGGCTACACCTTC. Protein product: CASRIAGATGYTF.

This clone has just a few counts. J is TRBJ2-7 and V is TRBV5-1; 11 bases map to TRBD2. The trim removed 4 bases at V and 2 bases at J, leaving 5 bases unmatched. The CDR3 loop spans 15 amino acids. Looked up from germline, CDR1 is SGHRS and CDR2 is YFSETQ. CDR3 nucleotide sequence: TGCGCCAGCAGCAAGGGACTAGCGGCGACCTACGAGCAGTACTTC. It translates to CASSKGLAATYEQYF.

The chain couples TRBV7-6 to TRBJ2-7; TRBD2 matches 9 bases. Germline V lookup: CDR1 SGHVS, CDR2 FNYEAQ. This CDR3 region has 15 residues. V dropped 6 bases and J dropped 1; count of bases not matched to a gene: 7. As DNA, the CDR3 is TGTGCCAGCAGGACCCTAGCGGGATCGTCCTACGAGCAGTACTTC. It specifies CASRTLAGSSYEQYF.

This chain links TRBV6-6 with TRBJ1-2; TRBD1 matches at 8 bases. The CDR3 contains 14 residues. CDR1 and CDR2 from the germline V gene are MNHNY and SVGAGI (reference sequence). V dropped 5 bases and J dropped 3; count of bases not matched to a gene: 5. The CDR3, as DNA: TGTGCCAGCAGTCATTCGGACAGGGACTATGGCTACACCTTC. This encodes CASSHSDRDYGYTF.

The chain carries TRBV5-1 and TRBJ2-2, with no clear D. The CDR3 loop spans 14 amino acids. Per germline, CDR1 SGHRS and CDR2 YFSETQ. The V end lost 1 base, the J end lost 1 base, and 5 bases lay between the germline ends. The CDR3 nucleotides read TGCGCCAGCAGCTTGAGCCTGAACACCGGGGAGCTGTTTTTT. Amino acids: CASSLSLNTGELFF. Full variable domain (rest looked up from reference TRBV5-1 and TRBJ2-2): KAGVTQTPRYLIKTRGQQVTLSCSPISGHRSVSWYQQTPGQGLQFLFEYFSETQRNKGNFPGRFSGRQFSNSRSEMNVSTLELGDSALYLCASSLSLNTGELFFGEGSRLTVL.

The chain is built from TRBV11-2 and TRBJ2-3, with D perhaps matching TRBD1 (6 bases). The germline V gene has CDR1 SGHAT and CDR2 FQNNGV. The CDR3 is 14 residues long. The ends were cut back, 5 bases at V and 2 bases at J, with 11 bases in the middle. This CDR3 reads CASSARTVTDTQYF. The CDR3 region has the DNA TGTGCCAGCAGCGCTCGGACAGTCACAGATACGCAGTATTTT.

The CDR3 nucleotides are TGTGCCACCAACCTCGGGACTAGCGGATCCTACAATGAGCAGTTCTTC. Translating gives CATNLGTSGSYNEQFF. This chain connects TRBV15 to TRBJ2-1, with 11 bases that match TRBD2. V gave up 7 bases and J gave up 1 base; unmatched junction bases: 6. Germline V gives CDR1 LNHNV, CDR2 YYDKDF (reference sequence). There are 16 residues in the CDR3.

The V gene is TRBV11-3, the J gene TRBJ2-3; no clear D. Germline lookup yields CDR1 SGHNT and CDR2 YENEEA. V was pared by 5 bases and J by 2 bases, with 8 bases between. This CDR3 contains 13 residues. CDR3 loop: CASSPRNTDTQYF. The CDR3 region has the DNA TGTGCCAGCAGCCCCAGGAACACAGATACGCAGTATTTT. Using reference TRBV11-3 and TRBJ2-3 for the parts outside the CDR3, the full variable domain is EAGVVQSPRYKIIEKKQPVAFWCNPISGHNTLYWYLQNLGQGPELLIRYENEEAVDDSQLPKDRFSAERLKGVDSTLKIQPAELGDSAVYLCASSPRNTDTQYFGPGTRLTVL.

This clone was seen just once. The chain couples TRBV15 to TRBJ1-1; no firm D call. The germline gives CDR1 LNHNV, CDR2 YYDKDF (reference sequence). V shed 5 bases and J shed 4 bases, with 11 bases lying between them. This CDR3 is 13 amino acids long. Written as DNA, the CDR3 is TGTGCCACCAGCCGGGTCGGGAGCACTGAAGCTTTCTTT. Its translation: CATSRVGSTEAFF.

The V call is TRBV5-5, the J call TRBJ1-1, with D possibly TRBD1 on 6 matching bases. Between the trimmed V and J ends, which lost 3 bases and 5 bases, there was a span of 11 bases. CDR3 length: 13 residues. CDR1 is SGHKS, CDR2 YYEKEE, per germline (reference sequence). Here the CDR3 reads CASSWNRETEAFF. The CDR3 bases are TGTGCCAGCAGCTGGAACAGGGAGACTGAAGCTTTCTTT.

This clone has a single count. This chain connects TRBV28 to TRBJ1-2; 7 positions match TRBD1. The CDR3 has 15 residues. Germline V gives CDR1 MDHEN, CDR2 SYDVKM. V lost 5 bases, J lost 4 bases, and 10 bases stayed unmatched. DNA of the CDR3: TGTGCCAGCAGTGCTCCCGGGACAGCGAGCTATGGCTACACCTTC. It codes for CASSAPGTASYGYTF.

J is TRBJ1-4 and V is TRBV19; 7 nucleotides match TRBD1. The germline V gene has CDR1 LNHDA and CDR2 SQIVND (reference sequence). V shed 6 bases, J shed 7 bases, and the junction held 14 bases outside the gene matches. This CDR3 region has 16 residues. CDR3 coding DNA: TGTGCCAGTAGGCGTGGAGGCAGGGGGATTCTTGAAAAACTGTTTTTT. It is translated as CASRRGGRGILEKLFF.

This chain connects TRBV18 to TRBJ2-7; D is unresolved. The V gene's germline CDR1 is KGHSH and CDR2 LQKENI. Deletions cut 3 bases from V and 2 bases from J, with 8 bases between. This CDR3 has 13 amino acids. CDR3 amino acids: CASSPAVPYEQYF. In DNA form, the CDR3 reads TGTGCCAGCTCACCGGCTGTCCCCTACGAGCAGTACTTC.

The chain joins TRBV18 to TRBJ1-3, with 7 bases fitting TRBD1. With 2 bases clipped from V and 1 base from J, the junction kept 5 bases outside the gene matches. The germline V gene encodes CDR1 KGHSH and CDR2 LQKENI. This CDR3 has 16 residues. The CDR3 loop reads CASSPGTASSGNTIYF. In DNA form, the CDR3 reads TGTGCCAGCTCACCAGGGACAGCATCTTCTGGAAACACCATATATTTT.

The chain uses TRBV13 and TRBJ1-2; 8 nucleotides align to TRBD1. Germline V gives CDR1 PRHDT, CDR2 FYEKMQ (reference sequence). V was pared by 5 bases and J by 0 bases, with 5 bases of the junction left unmatched. The length of the CDR3 is 15 residues. CDR3 DNA sequence: TGTGCCAGCAGCCTCGGACAGGGAACTAACTATGGCTACACCTTC. Translated: CASSLGQGTNYGYTF.

The chain links TRBV6-2 or TRBV6-3 to TRBJ1-1; weak D call: TRBD1 (6 bases). Germline CDR1 is MNHEY and CDR2 is SVGEGT. Trimming left V 3 bases short and J 2 bases short, with 13 bases between. The length of the CDR3 is 15 residues. CDR3 sequence: CASSYTTGINTEAFF. CDR3 DNA sequence: TGTGCCAGCAGTTATACTACAGGGATAAACACTGAAGCTTTCTTT.

The chain recombines TRBV7-2 with TRBJ1-1; TRBD1 might be the D (5 bases). The V end lost 3 bases, the J end lost 5 bases, and 16 bases lay between the germline ends. CDR1 and CDR2 from the germline V gene are SGHTA and FQGNSA. The CDR3 is made up of 15 amino acids. This chain's CDR3 is CASSFGPRVDTEAFF. The CDR3 bases are TGTGCCAGCAGCTTCGGGCCCAGGGTAGATACTGAAGCTTTCTTT.

The chain employs TRBV18 and TRBJ2-5; 14 bases line up with TRBD2. The CDR3 runs to 17 residues. Looked up from germline, CDR1 is KGHSH and CDR2 is LQKENI. The V gene end was trimmed by 3 bases and the J gene end by 5 bases; junction bases not matched to a gene: 8. This chain's CDR3 is CASSPGLAGAGLETQYF. DNA for the CDR3: TGTGCCAGCTCACCGGGACTAGCGGGAGCTGGGTTGGAGACCCAGTACTTC.

This rearrangement joins TRBV15 to TRBJ2-5, with 8 bases that match TRBD1. CDR3 length: 16 residues. The V segment lost 0 bases and the J segment 5 bases; nucleotides outside the gene matches: 8. Germline lookup yields CDR1 LNHNV and CDR2 YYDKDF (reference sequence). Here the CDR3 reads CATSRDSLRDRETQYF. In DNA, the CDR3 is TGTGCCACCAGCAGAGACTCTCTCCGGGACAGGGAGACCCAGTACTTC. The full variable domain, with the rest looked up from reference TRBV15 and TRBJ2-5, is DAMVIQNPRYQVTQFGKPVTLSCSQTLNHNVMYWYQQKSSQAPKLLFHYYDKDFNNEADTPDNFQSRRPNTSFCFLDIRSPGLGDTAMYLCATSRDSLRDRETQYFGPGTRLLVL.

The V and J genes are TRBV14 and TRBJ2-2; 8 bases fit TRBD2. Germline-derived CDR1 and CDR2 are SGHDN and FVKESK. Trimming at V came to 1 base and at J to 6 bases, leaving 10 bases not matched to a gene. This CDR3 contains 17 residues. CDR3 loop: CASSQAPGLDYSGELFF. The CDR3 region has the DNA TGTGCCAGCAGCCAAGCACCGGGACTAGATTACTCCGGGGAGCTGTTTTTT.